This T cell receptor (beta chain) was sequenced in a study of control samples from healthy donors and cancer patients. Some clones are missing from TCRdb's copy, which holds only in-frame ones; the method was immunoSEQ multiplex PCR. The data show fewer than 80,000 clones, roughly 90% seen once. The CDR3 consists of 19 residues. Germline values: CDR1 SGDLS, CDR2 YYNGEE. Trimming took 0 bases from V and 0 from J; bases not matched to a gene: 14. Sequencing was done on a sample of PBMCs. The clonotype was recovered from a man aged 55 to 70 with colorectal cancer. This rearrangement joins TRBV9 to TRBJ2-7; 8 positions agree with TRBD1. CDR3 DNA sequence: TGTGCCAGCAGCGTAGGATACTCGAGAGGACAGGGCGACTCCTACGAGCAGTACTTC. It codes for CASSVGYSRGQGDSYEQYF.